What follows are 31 T cell receptor beta chains derived from one specimen sequenced in a study of blood T cell repertoires in COVID-19. Some clones are missing from TCRdb's copy, which holds only in-frame ones; the method was immunoSEQ multiplex PCR. The sample lists around 310,000 clones, roughly 89% seen once, with around 0.96% in the top ten. Material: peripheral blood. These receptors were obtained from a woman aged 40 to 49 with COVID-19, enrolled during active disease.

This chain links TRBV6-2 or TRBV6-3 with TRBJ2-2; perhaps TRBD1 as D (6 bases). V shed 5 bases and J shed 4 bases, with 8 bases lying between them. The CDR3 length is 13 residues. The germline V gene has CDR1 MNHEY and CDR2 SVGEGT. The CDR3 sequence is CASSAQGTGELFF. Here the CDR3 DNA reads TGTGCCAGCAGTGCACAGGGCACCGGGGAGCTGTTTTTT.

The chain links TRBV28 to TRBJ1-4, with D possibly matching TRBD1 (5 bases). V was clipped by 3 bases and J by 5 bases, with 13 bases between them. The CDR3 totals 15 residues. Looked up from germline, CDR1 is MDHEN and CDR2 is SYDVKM. CDR3 bases: TGTGCCAGCAGTTTCGGGGGTACAGGAAATGAAAAACTGTTTTTT. Translating gives CASSFGGTGNEKLFF.

V and J are TRBV12-5 and TRBJ2-5; TRBD1 agrees at 8 bases. The length of the CDR3 is 16 residues. Germline lookup yields CDR1 LGHNT and CDR2 FRNRAP. The J segment lost 7 bases and the V segment lost 2 bases, leaving 12 bases of the junction unmatched. The CDR3 region has the DNA TGTGCTAGTGGTTTGTATCAGGGGGCGGGCCAGCGGACCCAGTACTTC. Amino acids: CASGLYQGAGQRTQYF.

The rearrangement uses TRBV28 and TRBJ2-7; D remains ambiguous. The CDR3 is made up of 14 amino acids. The V end lost 2 bases, the J end lost 3 bases, and 11 bases lay between the germline ends. Germline loops: CDR1 MDHEN, CDR2 SYDVKM. Here the CDR3 reads CASSLVHLSYEQYF. CDR3 bases: TGTGCCAGCAGTTTAGTCCACTTGAGCTACGAGCAGTACTTC.

The chain combines TRBV6-5 with TRBJ2-7; 11 bases are shared with TRBD1. The CDR3 totals 14 residues. The V gene's germline CDR1 is MNHEY and CDR2 SVGAGI. The ends lost 1 base at V and 5 bases at J; junction bases unmatched: 1. CDR3 loop: CASSYWGQGDEQYF. The DNA of the CDR3 is TGTGCCAGCAGTTACTGGGGACAGGGGGACGAGCAGTACTTC.

The chain couples TRBV4-3 to TRBJ2-2; tentatively, D is TRBD2 (5 bases). With 5 bases removed from V and 1 base from J, the gap between germline ends came to 14 bases. Germline CDR1 is LGHNA and CDR2 is YSLEER. This CDR3 spans 16 amino acids. DNA for the CDR3: TGCGCCAGCAGCGGAACCGGGGTCAGGAACACCGGGGAGCTGTTTTTT. Translation gives CASSGTGVRNTGELFF.

This chain links TRBV27 with TRBJ2-6; possible D gene TRBD2, 6 bases. The CDR3 covers 19 residues. The V gene's germline CDR1 is MNHEY and CDR2 SMNVEV (reference sequence). The germline V and J ends were trimmed by 3 bases and 0 bases, with 18 bases remaining between them. CDR3 sequence (DNA): TGTGCCAGCAGTTTCGACTCCGGGACTGCTATCTCTGGGGCCAACGTCCTGACTTTC. Its protein is CASSFDSGTAISGANVLTF.

This clone was found once. The chain employs TRBV28 and TRBJ1-5; 9 positions agree with TRBD1. The CDR3 has 15 amino acids. Unmatched junction bases numbered 9, after V lost 6 bases and J lost 6 bases. CDR1 MDHEN and CDR2 SYDVKM come from the germline V gene. DNA of the CDR3: TGTGCCAGCAGATCTACAGGGGGCCCGGTTCAGCCCCAGCATTTT. It specifies CASRSTGGPVQPQHF.

In this sample, this clone turned up once. The chain recombines TRBV18 with TRBJ2-1; D remains unclear. V gave up 2 bases and J gave up 10 bases, with 9 bases separating them. Germline CDR1 reads KGHSH; CDR2 reads LQKENI. This CDR3 region has 12 residues. CDR3 protein: CASSPARVEQFF. The CDR3, as DNA: TGTGCCAGCTCACCAGCCCGAGTCGAGCAGTTCTTC. Supplemented by reference TRBV18 and TRBJ2-1, the full variable domain reads NAGVMQNPRHLVRRRGQEARLRCSPMKGHSHVYWYRQLPEEGLKFMVYLQKENIIDESGMPKERFSAEFPKEGPSILRIQQVVRGDSAAYFCASSPARVEQFFGPGTRLTVL.

The genes are TRBV28 and TRBJ2-1; tentative D call: TRBD1 (5 bases). The CDR3 covers 17 residues. With 3 bases removed from V and 0 bases from J, the gap between germline ends came to 15 bases. The germline CDR1 and CDR2 sequences are MDHEN and SYDVKM. The CDR3 sequence is CASSFPKQGYSYNEQFF. The DNA for the CDR3 is TGTGCCAGCAGTTTCCCGAAGCAGGGCTACTCCTACAATGAGCAGTTCTTC.

V and J are TRBV18 and TRBJ2-7; no firm D call. Germline values: CDR1 KGHSH, CDR2 LQKENI. The V end was cut by 4 bases, the J end by 3 bases, with 10 bases between. CDR3 size: 13 residues. DNA for the CDR3: TGTGCCAGCTCACTCGCCGGCGGCTACGAGCAGTACTTC. This encodes CASSLAGGYEQYF.

The chain employs TRBV19 and TRBJ1-2; weak D call: TRBD1 (6 bases). Deletions cut 4 bases from V and 4 bases from J, with 13 bases between. Germline V lookup: CDR1 LNHDA, CDR2 SQIVND (reference sequence). The CDR3 sequence is 14 residues long. DNA of the CDR3: TGTGCCAGTAGTAACAGGGAGACAGGCTATGGCTACACCTTC. Its translation: CASSNRETGYGYTF. Drawing the rest from reference TRBV19 and TRBJ1-2, the complete variable domain is DGGITQSPKYLFRKEGQNVTLSCEQNLNHDAMYWYRQDPGQGLRLIYYSQIVNDFQKGDIAEGYSVSREKKESFPLTVTSAQKNPTAFYLCASSNRETGYGYTFGSGTRLTVV.

The V call is TRBV19, the J call TRBJ2-2; D possibly corresponds to TRBD1 (5 bases). The CDR3 has 13 residues. Germline loops: CDR1 LNHDA, CDR2 SQIVND (reference sequence). Trimming took off 7 bases at V and 6 bases at J, with 12 bases between the two ends. CDR3 in amino acids: CASKLRVAGELFF. As DNA, the CDR3 is TGTGCCAGTAAGCTCAGGGTCGCCGGGGAGCTGTTTTTT.

This chain joins TRBV6-5 and TRBJ1-5, with D hard to call. This CDR3 spans 13 amino acids. Germline V lookup: CDR1 MNHEY, CDR2 SVGAGI. V lost 7 bases and J 6 bases, leaving 13 bases between the germline ends. CDR3 coding DNA: TGTGCCAGCAAGGGATACGGGGTTCAGCCCCAGCATTTT. The encoded protein is CASKGYGVQPQHF.

The chain has TRBV7-2 and TRBJ2-5; 10 nucleotides agree with TRBD2. CDR3 length equals 16 residues. Germline-derived CDR1 and CDR2 are SGHTA and FQGNSA. V trimming: 1 base; J trimming: 5 bases; junction bases outside the gene matches: 7. This chain's CDR3 is CASSLGASGRGETQYF. In DNA form, the CDR3 reads TGTGCCAGCAGCTTAGGGGCTAGCGGGAGAGGTGAGACCCAGTACTTC.

The genes are TRBV19 and TRBJ2-5, with 8 positions matching TRBD2. Trimming at V came to 2 bases and at J to 5 bases, leaving 10 bases not matched to a gene. The CDR3 is made up of 16 amino acids. Germline V gives CDR1 LNHDA, CDR2 SQIVND (reference sequence). The CDR3 sequence is CASSIHRLAGSETQYF. In nucleotides, the CDR3 is TGTGCCAGTAGTATACATCGGCTAGCGGGCAGCGAGACCCAGTACTTC.

The chain links TRBV19 to TRBJ2-7; weak D call: TRBD1 (6 bases). Trimming removed 8 bases at V and 0 bases at J, with 14 bases between. The CDR3 length is 14 residues. Germline CDR1 is LNHDA and CDR2 is SQIVND (reference sequence). CDR3 nucleotides: TGTGCCAGTCGCAACCGGGACAACTCCTACGAGCAGTACTTC. Translated: CASRNRDNSYEQYF.

The rearrangement links TRBV5-1 to TRBJ2-5; TRBD1 is a possible D gene (6 bases). Looked up from germline, CDR1 is SGHRS and CDR2 is YFSETQ. V gave up 6 bases and J gave up 1 base, with 13 bases separating them. The CDR3 spans 14 residues. The CDR3 DNA sequence: TGCGCCAGCAAGGGGGTGCGTGGCCAAGAGACCCAGTACTTC. It codes for CASKGVRGQETQYF.

The genes are TRBV2 and TRBJ1-2; tentatively, D is TRBD1 (6 bases). The V and J ends lost 6 bases and 3 bases respectively, with 14 bases between them. The CDR3 length is 14 residues. Per the germline V gene, CDR1 is SNHLY and CDR2 is FYNNEI. CDR3 region: CASRDAAGDYGYTF. Written as DNA, the CDR3 is TGTGCCAGCAGAGACGCGGCAGGGGACTATGGCTACACCTTC.

V and J are TRBV19 and TRBJ1-1; 11 nucleotides line up with TRBD1. V trimming: 8 bases; J trimming: 6 bases; junction bases outside the gene matches: 8. Per the germline V gene, CDR1 is LNHDA and CDR2 is SQIVND (reference sequence). This CDR3 is 14 amino acids long. The CDR3 here is CASSRDRGIAEAFF. CDR3 coding DNA: TGTGCCAGTTCCCGGGACAGGGGGATCGCTGAAGCTTTCTTT. The entire variable domain, with the rest obtained from reference TRBV19 and TRBJ1-1, is as follows: DGGITQSPKYLFRKEGQNVTLSCEQNLNHDAMYWYRQDPGQGLRLIYYSQIVNDFQKGDIAEGYSVSREKKESFPLTVTSAQKNPTAFYLCASSRDRGIAEAFFGQGTRLTVV.

This chain links TRBV4-2 with TRBJ2-1; TRBD1 is a possible D gene (6 bases). V gave up 4 bases and J gave up 0 bases, with 16 bases separating them. Germline V CDR1 and CDR2: LGHNA, YNFKEQ. This CDR3 has 17 residues. CDR3 residues: CASSPYGTPSSYNEQFF. The CDR3 DNA sequence: TGTGCCAGCAGCCCCTACGGGACACCCAGCTCCTACAATGAGCAGTTCTTC.

This rearrangement joins TRBV28 to TRBJ1-3; TRBD1 agrees at 9 bases. CDR3 size: 15 residues. Germline CDR1 and CDR2: MDHEN and SYDVKM. J was trimmed by 2 bases and V by 4 bases; bases with no gene match: 3. The CDR3 is CASSSTGGAGNTIYF. CDR3 DNA sequence: TGTGCCAGCAGTTCAACAGGGGGCGCTGGAAACACCATATATTTT. The variable domain in full, completed from reference TRBV28 and TRBJ1-3, reads DVKVTQSSRYLVKRTGEKVFLECVQDMDHENMFWYRQDPGLGLRLIYFSYDVKMKEKGDIPEGYSVSREKKERFSLILESASTNQTSMYLCASSSTGGAGNTIYFGEGSWLTVV.

The chain recombines TRBV27 with TRBJ1-1; possible D gene TRBD1, 5 bases. V lost 6 bases and J 4 bases, leaving 15 bases between the germline ends. This CDR3 spans 14 amino acids. Germline CDR1 MNHEY, CDR2 SMNVEV (reference sequence). CDR3 protein: CASSRKVGGTEAFF. In DNA form, the CDR3 reads TGTGCCAGCAGCAGGAAGGTCGGGGGCACTGAAGCTTTCTTT.

The rearrangement joins TRBV9 to TRBJ2-3; D might be TRBD2 (6 bases). Trimming took off 0 bases at V and 0 bases at J, with 11 bases between the two ends. Germline CDR1 reads SGDLS; CDR2 reads YYNGEE. The CDR3 totals 16 residues. The CDR3: CASSVAAGTSTDTQYF. In DNA, the CDR3 is TGTGCCAGCAGCGTAGCCGCAGGGACTAGCACAGATACGCAGTATTTT. Using reference TRBV9 and TRBJ2-3 for the parts outside the CDR3, the full variable domain is DSGVTQTPKHLITATGQRVTLRCSPRSGDLSVYWYQQSLDQGLQFLIQYYNGEERAKGNILERFSAQQFPDLHSELNLSSLELGDSALYFCASSVAAGTSTDTQYFGPGTRLTVL.

Only one count was recorded for this clone. The chain couples TRBV6-1 to TRBJ1-5; no clear D. Trimming removed 1 base from V and 11 bases from J, with 15 bases in between. The germline gives CDR1 MNHNS, CDR2 SASEGT. The CDR3 is made up of 14 amino acids. CDR3 amino acids: CASSEEGGWEAQHF. The CDR3 DNA reads TGTGCCAGCAGTGAAGAGGGCGGGTGGGAGGCCCAGCATTTT.

The V call is TRBV28, the J call TRBJ1-2, with TRBD1 matching 9 bases. Per germline, CDR1 MDHEN and CDR2 SYDVKM. V lost 7 bases to trimming and J lost 4 bases; unmatched junction nucleotides: 4. The CDR3 extends over 13 amino acids. The DNA for the CDR3 is TGTGCCAGCACGACAGGGGGGTCCTATGGCTACACCTTC. Its protein is CASTTGGSYGYTF.

The gene calls are TRBV27 and TRBJ2-7; 15 bases are shared with TRBD2. Trimming at V came to 8 bases and at J to 0 bases, leaving 14 bases not matched to a gene. Germline CDR1 and CDR2: MNHEY and SMNVEV (reference sequence). There are 19 residues in the CDR3. The CDR3 DNA reads as TGTGCCAGCGGAAAGTCGGGACTAGCGGGAGGTGGGGTCTCCTACGAGCAGTACTTC. Its protein is CASGKSGLAGGGVSYEQYF.

Comments on this clone: Other DNA variants within this sample encode the same CDR3. CDR3 sequence (DNA): TGTGCCAGCAGCGTGGGGGGTTACACTGAAGCTTTCTTT. Encoded protein: CASSVGGYTEAFF. This rearrangement joins TRBV9 to TRBJ1-1; tentatively, D is TRBD1 (5 bases). Germline CDR1 and CDR2: SGDLS and YYNGEE. The length of the CDR3 is 13 residues. Between the trimmed V and J ends, which lost 2 bases and 3 bases, there was a span of 8 bases.

The chain recombines TRBV6-2 or TRBV6-3 with TRBJ1-1; 7 bases are a match to TRBD1. V gave up 0 bases and J gave up 1 base; unmatched junction bases: 5. The CDR3 contains 16 residues. Germline CDR1 MNHEY, CDR2 SVGEGT. This CDR3 is CASSYSLGDRNTEAFF. As DNA, the CDR3 is TGTGCCAGCAGTTACTCCCTGGGGGACAGGAACACTGAAGCTTTCTTT.

The chain uses TRBV10-3 and TRBJ2-5, with TRBD2 identical over 10 bases. J was trimmed by 4 bases and V by 2 bases; bases with no gene match: 4. Germline CDR1 ENHRY, CDR2 SYGVKD. This CDR3 spans 15 amino acids. Here the CDR3 reads CAISETSGTSETQYF. CDR3 nucleotides: TGTGCCATCAGTGAGACTAGCGGGACATCAGAGACCCAGTACTTC.

The chain is built from TRBV5-8 and TRBJ1-2, with D tentatively TRBD1 (5 bases). The CDR3 extends over 13 amino acids. Germline V gene data show CDR1 as SGHTS and CDR2 as YDEGEE. Trimming cost V 0 bases and J 2 bases, with 5 bases left between them. The CDR3 bases are TGTGCCAGCAGCTTGGGACAGAACTATGGCTACACCTTC. Translated, it gives CASSLGQNYGYTF.